This T cell receptor (beta chain) stems from a study of cytomegalovirus exposure and HLA in healthy donors. Study-wide background: Approximately 190 million T cells yielded around 100 million unique TCR beta sequences, as an earlier analysis found.

The PCR made use of 60 Vbeta and 13 Jbeta primers. Clones were sequenced by immunoSEQ multiplex PCR, and TCRdb holds only the in-frame ones, with some missing. The sample contains around 200,000 clones, more than 60% of which appear only once. Per the germline V gene, CDR1 is MNHNY and CDR2 is SVGAGI (reference sequence). The V end lost 0 bases, the J end lost 1 base, and 9 bases lay between the germline ends. This CDR3 region has 16 residues. Of note for this clone: Antigen specificity is unknown.

Overall study results and limits: Using the classifier, cytomegalovirus status was reportedly diagnosed with high specificity and sensitivity. In a later analysis, TCR beta V- and J-gene trimming was associated with a missense DCLRE1C variant.

The clonotype comes from a woman aged 55-69 years in good health and CMV-seropositive. The rearrangement uses TRBV6-6 and TRBJ2-2, with D possibly matching TRBD1 (5 bases). Sequencing used PBMCs. The CDR3 protein is CASSYSGLRNTGELFF. CDR3 in DNA: TGTGCCAGCAGTTACTCGGGGCTGAGGAACACCGGGGAGCTGTTTTTT.